This T cell receptor (beta chain) is from a study of control samples from healthy donors and cancer patients. The length of the CDR3 is 13 residues. CDR1 and CDR2 from the germline V gene are MGHDK and SYGVNS. V was clipped by 10 bases and J by 0 bases, with 12 bases between them. Profiling relied on immunoSEQ multiplex PCR, and the TCRdb table lists in-frame clones only, not all of them. The sample has 170,000 or so clones, about 94% seen once; the top ten hold 8.5%. The sequenced sample was blood. The TCR was taken from a middle-aged woman in good health. J is TRBJ1-1 and V is TRBV25-1; D ambiguous. CDR3 amino acids: CANLRSLNTEAFF. CDR3 coding DNA: TGTGCCAACCTCAGAAGCCTGAACACTGAAGCTTTCTTT.